This entry lists 14 T cell receptor beta chains sequenced from one sample in a study of cytomegalovirus exposure and HLA in healthy donors. PCR amplification relied on 60 Vbeta primers (plus 13 Jbeta primers). The table came from immunoSEQ multiplex PCR; TCRdb's copy has only in-frame clones and leaves some out. Found here are tens of thousands of clones, 70% to 80% of them singletons; the top ten hold 3.3%. Specimen: PBMCs. These receptors all come from a man aged 18-30 years in good health and CMV-seronegative.

The genes are TRBV30 and TRBJ1-3, with a weak D call TRBD1 (5 bases). The CDR3 covers 12 residues. CDR1 and CDR2 from the germline V gene are GTSNPN and SVGIG (reference sequence). The V and J ends lost 0 bases and 8 bases respectively, with 8 bases between them. The CDR3 region has the DNA TGTGCCTGGAGTGTACAGGATCACACCATATATTTT. It encodes CAWSVQDHTIYF.

V and J are TRBV2 and TRBJ1-4; no clear D. Trimming stripped 8 bases from V and 3 bases from J, with 13 bases between. The length of the CDR3 is 14 residues. Germline V lookup: CDR1 SNHLY, CDR2 FYNNEI. CDR3 sequence (DNA): TGTGCCAGCCTCGACCGAGAGGCTAATGAAAAACTGTTTTTT. Translation gives CASLDREANEKLFF.

The genes are TRBV19 and TRBJ1-1, with D perhaps matching TRBD1 (6 bases). V was clipped by 3 bases and J by 3 bases, with 11 bases between them. Per germline, CDR1 LNHDA and CDR2 SQIVND (reference sequence). The CDR3 covers 14 residues. The CDR3 loop reads CASSIGGGYTEAFF. The CDR3 nucleotides read TGTGCCAGTAGTATCGGTGGGGGCTACACTGAAGCTTTCTTT.

This clone was counted a few times. This sequence joins TRBV7-9 and TRBJ1-2; D might be TRBD1 (5 bases). Per the germline V gene, CDR1 is SEHNR and CDR2 is FQNEAQ (reference sequence). Trimming stripped 1 base from V and 6 bases from J, with 9 bases between. This CDR3 spans 13 amino acids. The CDR3 protein is CASSLVPTDGYTF. The DNA for the CDR3 is TGTGCCAGCAGCTTAGTACCGACAGATGGCTACACCTTC. The complete variable domain, with remaining parts taken from reference TRBV7-9 and TRBJ1-2, reads DTGVSQNPRHKITKRGQNVTFRCDPISEHNRLYWYRQTLGQGPEFLTYFQNEAQLEKSRLLSDRFSAERPKGSFSTLEIQRTEQGDSAMYLCASSLVPTDGYTFGSGTRLTVV.

The chain links TRBV9 to TRBJ2-5, with TRBD1 identical over 7 bases. The J call may not be correct, given that the DNA end is closer to TRBJ2-7. The CDR3 is made up of 12 amino acids. Per germline, CDR1 SGDLS and CDR2 YYNGEE. Here the CDR3 reads CASSVTGAEQYF. CDR3 DNA sequence: TGTGCCAGCAGCGTAACAGGGGCCGAGCAGTACTTC.

A few counts support this clone. The rearrangement links TRBV27 to TRBJ2-1; 11 nucleotides agree with TRBD2. With 4 bases clipped from V and 5 bases from J, the junction kept 7 bases outside the gene matches. There are 16 residues in the CDR3. Per germline, CDR1 MNHEY and CDR2 SMNVEV (reference sequence). The CDR3 bases are TGTGCCAGCAGTTCTATTACTAGCGGGGGCCACAATGAGCAGTTCTTC. This codes for CASSSITSGGHNEQFF.

This clone came up once. V gene TRBV10-3 combines with J gene TRBJ2-3; no reliable D call. Germline V gene lookup returns CDR1 ENHRY and CDR2 SYGVKD. There are 15 residues in the CDR3. The V end was cut by 3 bases, the J end by 1 base, with 11 bases between. CDR3 coding DNA: TGTGCCATCAGTGATCCCCTCCAGGGCACAGATACGCAGTATTTT. It specifies CAISDPLQGTDTQYF.

The gene calls are TRBV21-1 and TRBJ2-1; the table's D gene call, TRBD2, was not cross checked with the DNA. TRBV21-1 is a listed pseudogene. CDR3 size: 20 residues. DNA of the CDR3: TGTGCCAGCAGCAAAAGGGGAATAGCGGGGGGACCTGGGGTGGCAATTGAGCAGTTCTTC. The encoded protein is CASSKRGIAGGPGVAIEQFF.

The rearrangement joins TRBV27 to TRBJ1-6; TRBD1 matches 7 bases. Germline trimming cut 5 bases from V and 11 bases from J; bases unmatched to any gene: 18. Germline CDR1 is MNHEY and CDR2 is SMNVEV (reference sequence). The CDR3 has 17 amino acids. The DNA of the CDR3 is TGTGCCAGCAGTCCAGCCGCCGGCTTGACAGGGAGAACACCCCTCCACTTT. This sequence encodes CASSPAAGLTGRTPLHF.

The rearrangement uses TRBV5-6 and TRBJ1-4, with 9 bases aligning to TRBD1. The trim removed 4 bases at V and 0 bases at J, leaving 4 bases unmatched. CDR1 is SGHDT, CDR2 YYEEEE, per germline. This CDR3 has 16 residues. CDR3 DNA: TGTGCCAGCAGCCAAACAGGGGGCACAACTAATGAAAAACTGTTTTTT. This translates into CASSQTGGTTNEKLFF.

The chain couples TRBV6-6 to TRBJ1-2; 7 bases line up with TRBD1. V lost 6 bases and J lost 8; bases outside the gene matches: 15. The CDR3 is made up of 15 amino acids. The V gene's germline CDR1 is MNHNY and CDR2 SVGAGI (reference sequence). CDR3: CASSPGTVISMGYTF. DNA for the CDR3: TGTGCCAGCAGCCCCGGGACAGTGATTTCTATGGGCTACACCTTC.

V is TRBV6-5 and J is TRBJ2-7; TRBD2 agrees at 7 bases. The germline V gene has CDR1 MNHEY and CDR2 SVGAGI. CDR3 length: 15 residues. V trimming: 5 bases; J trimming: 3 bases; junction bases outside the gene matches: 10. CDR3 in amino acids: CASSPQVGGNYEQYV. The CDR3, as DNA: TGTGCCAGCAGTCCACAAGTGGGAGGGAACTACGAGCAGTACGTC.

The rearrangement links TRBV5-8 to TRBJ1-2, with a tentative D call TRBD1 (6 bases). Germline CDR1 and CDR2: SGHTS and YDEGEE. The ends were cut back, 1 base at V and 4 bases at J, with 8 bases in the middle. The CDR3 is made up of 13 amino acids. The CDR3 reads CASSLHRAYGYTF. The CDR3 nucleotides are TGTGCCAGCAGCTTGCACAGGGCCTATGGCTACACCTTC.

This clone appeared a single time. The chain links TRBV7-3 to TRBJ1-1, with TRBD1 identical over 7 bases. The CDR3 contains 13 residues. V lost 5 bases to trimming and J lost 8 bases; unmatched junction nucleotides: 8. Germline-derived CDR1 and CDR2 are SGHTA and FQGTGA. The CDR3 region has the DNA TGTGCCAGCAGCCCAGACAGGGATATGGAAGCTTTCTTT. This codes for CASSPDRDMEAFF.